This TCR beta chain comes out of a study of blood T cell repertoires in COVID-19. Study overall: Samples taken during acute and convalescent COVID-19 were collected in the United States, Italy and Spain. In each case, the material was cDNA or gDNA derived from T cells, B-cell-depleted T cells, or PBMCs.

Under the authors' procedure: Reference gene primer amplification gave nucleated cell count estimates. Libraries were prepared by immunoSEQ multiplex PCR; TCRdb keeps only in-frame clonotypes and omits some of them. V, J and clone size reflect that table, while D and trimming were determined from the DNA. The sample has tens of thousands of clones; less than 95% are singletons. This CDR3 spans 13 amino acids. The V gene's germline CDR1 is SGHVS and CDR2 FQNEAQ. V gave up 8 bases and J gave up 3 bases; unmatched junction bases: 7. The chain combines TRBV7-8 with TRBJ2-7; 7 bases are a match to TRBD2. The receptor was isolated from a human donor with active COVID-19. The donor label of this sample is uncertain. Sequencing input: peripheral blood. The DNA for the CDR3 is TGTGCCAGCGGGGGAGGGCAGTACTACGAGCAGTACTTC. Amino acids: CASGGGQYYEQYF. Together with reference TRBV7-8 and TRBJ2-7, the CDR3 gives the full variable domain: GAGVSQSPRYKVAKRGQDVALRCDPISGHVSLFWYQQALGQGPEFLTYFQNEAQLDKSGLPSDRFFAERPEGSVSTLKIQRTQQEDSAVYLCASGGGQYYEQYFGPGTRLTVT.